Following are 18 T cell receptor beta chains from one sample sequenced in a study of blood T cell repertoires in COVID-19. Produced via immunoSEQ multiplex PCR; TCRdb's table is partial and in-frame only. The sample consists of over 100,000 clones, more than 85% of them appearing once. The sequenced sample was peripheral blood. Receptors originate from a man aged 60 to 69 with COVID-19, enrolled during active disease.

This sequence joins TRBV4-3 and TRBJ1-5; no definite D call. There are 14 residues in the CDR3. Trimming left V 3 bases short and J 7 bases short, with 13 bases between. Germline loops: CDR1 LGHNA, CDR2 YSLEER. In DNA form, the CDR3 reads TGCGCCAGCAGCCAGGGGAGGGTTCGGCAGCCCCAGCATTTT. It translates to CASSQGRVRQPQHF.

The chain uses TRBV7-2 and TRBJ2-3; D is possibly TRBD1 (5 bases). V was shortened by 5 bases and J by 1 base, with 16 bases between the two germline ends. The CDR3 is 16 residues long. Looked up from germline, CDR1 is SGHTA and CDR2 is FQGNSA. The CDR3 DNA sequence: TGTGCCAGCAGCCCGTCGTGGGGCAGCCGCACAGATACGCAGTATTTT. Its protein product is CASSPSWGSRTDTQYF.

This chain links TRBV18 with TRBJ2-1; 9 positions agree with TRBD1. CDR1 and CDR2 (germline): KGHSH, LQKENI. This CDR3 is built from 15 residues. V lost 1 base, J lost 9 bases, and 7 bases stayed unmatched. The CDR3 region is CASSPQQQGAIEQFF. DNA for the CDR3: TGTGCCAGCTCACCACAGCAACAGGGGGCGATTGAGCAGTTCTTC. The full variable domain, rest sourced from reference TRBV18 and TRBJ2-1, is NAGVMQNPRHLVRRRGQEARLRCSPMKGHSHVYWYRQLPEEGLKFMVYLQKENIIDESGMPKERFSAEFPKEGPSILRIQQVVRGDSAAYFCASSPQQQGAIEQFFGPGTRLTVL.

V usage is TRBV24-1 and J usage is TRBJ2-7; D unresolved. The CDR3 has 14 residues. V was pared by 6 bases and J by 2 bases, with 13 bases between. Germline V gene sequence: CDR1 KGHDR, CDR2 SFDVKD. The CDR3 DNA reads TGTGCCACCAGTAACAGCAGAATACCCTACGAGCAGTACTTC. Protein sequence: CATSNSRIPYEQYF.

J is TRBJ1-2 and V is TRBV4-1, with D maybe TRBD1 (5 bases). V was shortened by 1 base and J by 2 bases, with 14 bases between the two germline ends. Germline V gives CDR1 MGHRA, CDR2 YSYEKL. This CDR3 has 16 residues. CDR3 sequence (DNA): TGCGCCAGCAGCCAAGGGAGTAGGGGTTTAAACTATGGCTACACCTTC. Translated, it gives CASSQGSRGLNYGYTF.

J is TRBJ1-6 and V is TRBV2; 10 nucleotides line up with TRBD1. V was pared by 6 bases and J by 8 bases, with 1 base of the junction left unmatched. In germline, CDR1 is SNHLY, CDR2 FYNNEI. The CDR3 extends over 13 amino acids. CDR3 amino acids: CASRGQGHSPLHF. CDR3 bases: TGTGCCAGCAGGGGACAGGGGCATTCACCCCTCCACTTT. Drawing the rest from reference TRBV2 and TRBJ1-6, the complete variable domain is EPEVTQTPSHQVTQMGQEVILRCVPISNHLYFYWYRQILGQKVEFLVSFYNNEISEKSEIFDDQFSVERPDGSNFTLKIRSTKLEDSAMYFCASRGQGHSPLHFGNGTRLTVT.

The CDR3 region has the DNA TGTGCCAGCACTGGCGGGGCCGGAGAGACCCAGTACTTC. Translated: CASTGGAGETQYF. This sequence joins TRBV11-2 and TRBJ2-5; tentatively, D is TRBD2 (6 bases). Germline lookup yields CDR1 SGHAT and CDR2 FQNNGV. Trimming removed 7 bases at V and 4 bases at J, with 13 bases between. This CDR3 has 13 amino acids.

CDR3 DNA: TGTGCCAGCCGAGAGCGGGGTAGTTCAGATACGCAGTATTTT. Its translation is CASRERGSSDTQYF. The chain employs TRBV6-4 and TRBJ2-3; 7 bases align to TRBD2. V was clipped by 8 bases and J by 4 bases; unmatched bases: 9. Germline V gene lookup returns CDR1 MRHNA and CDR2 SNTAGT. This CDR3 spans 14 amino acids.

The chain uses TRBV9 and TRBJ1-1, with D unresolved. Between the trimmed V and J ends, which lost 1 base and 0 bases, there was a span of 10 bases. The CDR3 has 15 residues. CDR1 is SGDLS and CDR2 is YYNGEE in the germline V gene. The CDR3 sequence: CASSVSTTLNTEAFF. The CDR3 region has the DNA TGTGCCAGCAGCGTAAGTACCACTTTGAACACTGAAGCTTTCTTT.

The chain employs TRBV28 and TRBJ2-7; D unresolved. Germline V gene sequence: CDR1 MDHEN, CDR2 SYDVKM. The CDR3 has 15 residues. The V gene lost 5 bases and the J gene lost 3 bases, with 17 bases spanning the gap. This CDR3 reads CASSPPQVGFYEQYF. The CDR3 DNA follows: TGTGCCAGCAGTCCCCCGCAGGTCGGCTTCTACGAGCAGTACTTC.

Comment on this clone: Within the sample, other DNA sequences also encode this same CDR3. The chain uses TRBV3-1 (or the pseudogene TRBV3-2) and TRBJ1-1; unclear D gene. Trimming shortened V by 1 base and J by 1 base, and 4 bases separated the two germline ends. Per germline, CDR1 LGHDT and CDR2 YNNKEL (reference sequence). The CDR3 runs to 13 residues. The CDR3 reads CASSQGPNTEAFF. The CDR3 coding sequence is TGTGCCAGCAGCCAAGGGCCGAACACTGAAGCTTTCTTT.

The rearrangement links TRBV2 to TRBJ1-5; a weak D match, TRBD1 (6 bases). Germline V gives CDR1 SNHLY, CDR2 FYNNEI. CDR3 length: 14 amino acids. Trimming cost V 7 bases and J 7 bases, with 17 bases left between them. CDR3 nucleotide sequence: TGTGCCAGCAACGAGGGGGGGGCCGGGCAGCCCCAGCATTTT. Its protein product is CASNEGGAGQPQHF.

Only one count was recorded for this clone. V gene TRBV5-4 combines with J gene TRBJ2-7, with D possibly being TRBD1 (6 bases). Germline CDR1 SGHNT, CDR2 YYREEE (reference sequence). The CDR3 spans 14 residues. V dropped 3 bases and J dropped 4 bases, with 14 bases sitting between them. In DNA form, the CDR3 reads TGTGCCAGCAGCTCGAGGGACACCCATTACGAGCAGTACTTC. It is translated as CASSSRDTHYEQYF.

The chain links TRBV7-5 to TRBJ2-1; the table names TRBD2, a call not compared with the DNA. TRBV7-5 is noted as a pseudogene. The CDR3 contains 17 residues. CDR3 loop: CARSLRRGEDSYNEQFF. The CDR3 nucleotides are TGTGCCAGAAGTTTACGACGGGGGGAAGACTCCTACAATGAGCAGTTCTTC.

This clone showed up just a few times. V and J are TRBV18 and TRBJ1-2, with TRBD1 matching 8 bases. The ends lost 2 bases at V and 4 bases at J; junction bases unmatched: 3. The CDR3 runs 14 residues. Germline values: CDR1 KGHSH, CDR2 LQKENI. The CDR3 DNA is TGTGCCAGCTCACCAGAGGACAGGGCCTATGGCTACACCTTC. Amino acid sequence: CASSPEDRAYGYTF.

The chain combines TRBV18 with TRBJ2-7; D is perhaps TRBD1 (5 bases). Germline V lookup: CDR1 KGHSH, CDR2 LQKENI. Trimming shortened V by 3 bases and J by 6 bases, and 18 bases separated the two germline ends. This CDR3 is built from 15 residues. The CDR3 spells CASSPWTGHVGEQYF. The CDR3 bases are TGTGCCAGCTCACCGTGGACCGGACACGTCGGCGAGCAGTACTTC.

This chain joins TRBV13 and TRBJ2-5, with 12 nucleotides matching TRBD2. Germline V gene lookup returns CDR1 PRHDT and CDR2 FYEKMQ (reference sequence). The CDR3 is made up of 15 amino acids. Losses at the gene ends were 3 bases for V and 3 bases for J; bases not matched to a gene: 2. The CDR3 loop is CASSLASGGEETQYF. CDR3 DNA sequence: TGTGCCAGCAGCTTGGCTAGCGGGGGGGAAGAGACCCAGTACTTC.

A note on this clone: Additional DNA sequences in this sample encode the identical CDR3. The chain carries TRBV6-2 or TRBV6-3 and TRBJ1-1; D is uncertain. V lost 4 bases and J lost 5, with 11 bases in between. CDR3 size: 13 residues. Per germline, CDR1 MNHEY and CDR2 SVGEGT. CDR3 nucleotides: TGTGCCAGCAGTTCAAACACGGGGACTGAAGCTTTCTTT. Translated: CASSSNTGTEAFF.